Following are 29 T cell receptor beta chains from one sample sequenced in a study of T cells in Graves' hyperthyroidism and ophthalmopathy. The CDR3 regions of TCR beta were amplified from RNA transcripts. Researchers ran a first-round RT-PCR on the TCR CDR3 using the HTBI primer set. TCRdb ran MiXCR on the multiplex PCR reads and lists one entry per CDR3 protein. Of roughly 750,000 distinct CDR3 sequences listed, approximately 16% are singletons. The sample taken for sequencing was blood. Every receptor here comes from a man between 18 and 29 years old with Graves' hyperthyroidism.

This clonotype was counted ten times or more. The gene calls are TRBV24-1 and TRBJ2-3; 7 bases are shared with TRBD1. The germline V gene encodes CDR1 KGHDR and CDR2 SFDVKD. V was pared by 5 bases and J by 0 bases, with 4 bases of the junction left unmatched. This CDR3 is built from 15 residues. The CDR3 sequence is CATSALDRSTDTQYF. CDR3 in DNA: TGTGCCACCAGTGCCCTGGACAGGAGCACAGATACGCAGTATTTT.

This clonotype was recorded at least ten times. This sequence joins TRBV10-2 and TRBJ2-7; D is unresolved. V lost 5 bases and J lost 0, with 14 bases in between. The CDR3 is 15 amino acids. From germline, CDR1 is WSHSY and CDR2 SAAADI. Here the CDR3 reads CASSIPHPNSYEQYF. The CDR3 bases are TGCGCCAGCAGTATTCCACACCCGAACTCCTACGAGCAGTACTTC.

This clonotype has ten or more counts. CDR3: CASTRRTTYEQYF. In DNA, the CDR3 is TGTGCCAGCACACGGAGGACCACCTACGAGCAGTACTTC. V gene TRBV6-2 or TRBV6-3 combines with J gene TRBJ2-7; tentatively, D is TRBD2 (5 bases). Looked up from germline, CDR1 is MNHEY and CDR2 is SVGEGT. The CDR3 is 13 residues long. V was clipped by 7 bases and J by 2 bases, with 12 bases between them.

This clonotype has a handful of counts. This chain's CDR3 is CASSLGAGHQETQYF. The CDR3 bases are TGCGCCAGCAGCTTGGGGGCAGGGCATCAAGAGACCCAGTACTTC. The J gene is TRBJ2-5, the V gene TRBV5-1, with D possibly being TRBD1 (5 bases). The CDR3 length is 15 residues. The germline CDR1 and CDR2 sequences are SGHRS and YFSETQ. V lost 0 bases, J lost 2 bases, and 11 bases lay in between.

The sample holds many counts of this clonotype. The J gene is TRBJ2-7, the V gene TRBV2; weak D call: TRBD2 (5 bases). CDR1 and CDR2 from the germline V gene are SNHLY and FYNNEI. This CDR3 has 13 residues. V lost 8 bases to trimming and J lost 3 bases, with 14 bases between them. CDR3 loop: CASSGGRYYEQYF. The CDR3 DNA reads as TGTGCCAGCTCCGGAGGACGGTACTACGAGCAGTACTTC. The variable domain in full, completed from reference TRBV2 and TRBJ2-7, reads EPEVTQTPSHQVTQMGQEVILRCVPISNHLYFYWYRQILGQKVEFLVSFYNNEISEKSEIFDDQFSVERPDGSNFTLKIRSTKLEDSAMYFCASSGGRYYEQYFGPGTRLTVT.

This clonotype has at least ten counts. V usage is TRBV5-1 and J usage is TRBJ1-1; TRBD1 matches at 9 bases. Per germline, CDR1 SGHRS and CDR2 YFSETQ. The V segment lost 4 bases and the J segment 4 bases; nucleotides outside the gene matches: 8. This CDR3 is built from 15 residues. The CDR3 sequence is CASSGQGIYGTEAFF. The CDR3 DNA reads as TGCGCCAGCAGCGGACAGGGGATTTATGGCACTGAAGCTTTCTTT.

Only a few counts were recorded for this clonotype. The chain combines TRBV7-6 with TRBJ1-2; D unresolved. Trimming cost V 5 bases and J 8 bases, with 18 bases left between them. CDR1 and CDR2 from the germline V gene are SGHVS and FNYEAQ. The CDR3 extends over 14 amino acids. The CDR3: CASSASEAAEGYTF. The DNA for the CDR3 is TGTGCCAGCAGCGCCTCTGAAGCCGCAGAGGGCTACACCTTC.

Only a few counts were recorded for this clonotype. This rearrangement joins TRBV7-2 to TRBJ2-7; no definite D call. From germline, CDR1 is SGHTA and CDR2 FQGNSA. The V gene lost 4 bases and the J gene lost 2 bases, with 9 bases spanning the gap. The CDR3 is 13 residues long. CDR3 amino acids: CASSSHVAYEQYF. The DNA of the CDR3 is TGTGCCAGCAGCTCTCATGTTGCCTACGAGCAGTACTTC.

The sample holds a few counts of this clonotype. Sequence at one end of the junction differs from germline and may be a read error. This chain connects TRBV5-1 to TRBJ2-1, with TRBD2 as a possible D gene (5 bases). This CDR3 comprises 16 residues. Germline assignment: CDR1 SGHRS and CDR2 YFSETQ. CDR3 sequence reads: CASNLRGFSPTNEQFF. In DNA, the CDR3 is TGCGCCAGCAACTTGAGAGGGTTCAGCCCCACCAATGAGCAGTTCTTC.

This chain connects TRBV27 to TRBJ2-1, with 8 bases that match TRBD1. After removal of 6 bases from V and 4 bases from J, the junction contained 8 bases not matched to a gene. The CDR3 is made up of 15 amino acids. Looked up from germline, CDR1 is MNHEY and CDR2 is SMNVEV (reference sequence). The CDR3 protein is CASSVWQGAYNEQFF. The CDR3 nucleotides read TGTGCCAGCAGCGTCTGGCAGGGGGCTTACAATGAGCAGTTCTTC.

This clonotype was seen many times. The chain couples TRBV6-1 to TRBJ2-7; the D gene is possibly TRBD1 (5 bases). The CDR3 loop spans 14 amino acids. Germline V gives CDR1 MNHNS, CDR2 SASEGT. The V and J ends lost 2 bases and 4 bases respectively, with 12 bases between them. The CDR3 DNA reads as TGTGCCAGCAGTGAATTTGACAGTTCTTACGAGCAGTACTTC. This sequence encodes CASSEFDSSYEQYF.

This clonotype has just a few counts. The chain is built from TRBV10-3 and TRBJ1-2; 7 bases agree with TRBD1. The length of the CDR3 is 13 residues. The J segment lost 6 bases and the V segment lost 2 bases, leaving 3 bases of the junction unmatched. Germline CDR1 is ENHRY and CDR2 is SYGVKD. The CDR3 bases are TGTGCCATCAGTGAGAACAGGGGAAATGGCTACACCTTC. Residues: CAISENRGNGYTF.

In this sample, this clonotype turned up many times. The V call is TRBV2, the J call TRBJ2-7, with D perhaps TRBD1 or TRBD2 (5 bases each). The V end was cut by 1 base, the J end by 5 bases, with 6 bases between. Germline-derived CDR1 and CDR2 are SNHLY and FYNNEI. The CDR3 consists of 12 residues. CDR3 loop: CASSEGGDEQYF. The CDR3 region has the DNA TGTGCCAGCAGTGAAGGAGGGGACGAGCAGTACTTC.

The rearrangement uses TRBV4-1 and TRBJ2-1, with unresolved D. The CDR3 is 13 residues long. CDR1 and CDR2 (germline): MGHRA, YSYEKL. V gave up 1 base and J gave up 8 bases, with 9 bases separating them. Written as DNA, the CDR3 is TGCGCCAGCAGCCAAGTTGGATACGATGAGCAGTTCTTC. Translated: CASSQVGYDEQFF.

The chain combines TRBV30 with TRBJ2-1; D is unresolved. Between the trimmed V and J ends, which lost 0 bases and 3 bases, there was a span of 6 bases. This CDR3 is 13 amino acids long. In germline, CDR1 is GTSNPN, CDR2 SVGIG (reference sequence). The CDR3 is CAWSVERYNEQFF. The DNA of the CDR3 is TGTGCCTGGAGTGTGGAGCGCTACAATGAGCAGTTCTTC.

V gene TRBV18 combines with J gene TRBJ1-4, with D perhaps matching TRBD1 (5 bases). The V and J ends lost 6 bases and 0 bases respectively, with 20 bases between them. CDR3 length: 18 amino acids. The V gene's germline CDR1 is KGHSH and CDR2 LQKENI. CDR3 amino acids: CASSARGSAIATNEKLFF. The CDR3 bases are TGTGCCAGCTCGGCCCGGGGCAGCGCTATTGCAACTAATGAAAAACTGTTTTTT.

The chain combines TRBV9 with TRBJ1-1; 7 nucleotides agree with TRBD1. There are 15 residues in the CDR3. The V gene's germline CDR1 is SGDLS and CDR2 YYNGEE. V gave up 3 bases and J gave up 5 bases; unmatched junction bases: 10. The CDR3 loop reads CASSGAVGGRTEAFF. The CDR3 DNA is TGTGCCAGCAGCGGCGCTGTAGGGGGCAGAACTGAAGCTTTCTTT. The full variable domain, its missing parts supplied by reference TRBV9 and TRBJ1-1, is DSGVTQTPKHLITATGQRVTLRCSPRSGDLSVYWYQQSLDQGLQFLIQYYNGEERAKGNILERFSAQQFPDLHSELNLSSLELGDSALYFCASSGAVGGRTEAFFGQGTRLTVV.

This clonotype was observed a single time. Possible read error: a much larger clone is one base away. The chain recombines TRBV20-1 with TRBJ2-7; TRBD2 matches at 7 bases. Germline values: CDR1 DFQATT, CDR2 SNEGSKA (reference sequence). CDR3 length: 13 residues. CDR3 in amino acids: CSARASGNYEQCF. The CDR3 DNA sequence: TGCAGTGCTAGGGCTAGCGGCAACTACGAGCAGTGCTTC.

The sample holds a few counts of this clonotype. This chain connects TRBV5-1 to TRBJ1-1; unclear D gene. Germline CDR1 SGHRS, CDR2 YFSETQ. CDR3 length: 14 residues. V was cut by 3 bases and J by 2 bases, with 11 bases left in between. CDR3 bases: TGCGCCAGCAGCTCAACGGCTGTAAACACTGAAGCTTTCTTT. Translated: CASSSTAVNTEAFF.

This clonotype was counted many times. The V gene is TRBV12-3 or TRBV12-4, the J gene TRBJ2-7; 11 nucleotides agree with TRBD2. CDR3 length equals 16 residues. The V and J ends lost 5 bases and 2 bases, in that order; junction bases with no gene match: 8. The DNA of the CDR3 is TGTGCCAGCAGTCCCAAAGGGGGACTAGCGGCCTACGAGCAGTACTTC. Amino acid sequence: CASSPKGGLAAYEQYF.

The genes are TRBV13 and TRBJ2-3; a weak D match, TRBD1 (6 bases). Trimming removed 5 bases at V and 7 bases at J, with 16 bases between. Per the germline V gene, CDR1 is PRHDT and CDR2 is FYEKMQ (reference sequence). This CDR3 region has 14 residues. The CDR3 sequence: CASSPWTETHTQYF. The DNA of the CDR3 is TGTGCCAGCAGCCCCTGGACAGAGACTCATACGCAGTATTTT.

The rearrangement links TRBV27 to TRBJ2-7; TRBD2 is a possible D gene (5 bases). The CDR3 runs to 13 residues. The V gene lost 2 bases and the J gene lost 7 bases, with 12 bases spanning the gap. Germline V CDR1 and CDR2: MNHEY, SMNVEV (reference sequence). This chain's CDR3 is CASSLDIASEQYF. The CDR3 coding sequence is TGTGCCAGCAGTTTAGATATAGCGTCTGAGCAGTACTTC.

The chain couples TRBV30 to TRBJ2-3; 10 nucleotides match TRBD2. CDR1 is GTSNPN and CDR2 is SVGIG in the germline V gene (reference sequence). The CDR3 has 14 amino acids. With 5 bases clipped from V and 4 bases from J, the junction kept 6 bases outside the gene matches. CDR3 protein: CAWGLLAGADTQYF. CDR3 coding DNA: TGTGCCTGGGGCCTTCTAGCGGGAGCAGATACGCAGTATTTT.

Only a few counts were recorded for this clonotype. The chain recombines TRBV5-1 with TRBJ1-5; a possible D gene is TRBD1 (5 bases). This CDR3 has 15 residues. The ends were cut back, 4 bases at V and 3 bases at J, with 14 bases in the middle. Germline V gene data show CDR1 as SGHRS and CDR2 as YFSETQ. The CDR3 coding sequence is TGCGCCAGCAGCCAGTCAGGGACCTCCAATCAGCCCCAGCATTTT. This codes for CASSQSGTSNQPQHF.

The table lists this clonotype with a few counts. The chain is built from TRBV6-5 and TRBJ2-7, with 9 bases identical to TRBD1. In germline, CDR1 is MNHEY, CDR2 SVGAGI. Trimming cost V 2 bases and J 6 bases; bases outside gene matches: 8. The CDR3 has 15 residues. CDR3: CASSYAGTGNGEQYF. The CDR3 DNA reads TGTGCCAGCAGTTACGCCGGGACAGGGAACGGCGAGCAGTACTTC.

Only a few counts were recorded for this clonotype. This chain's CDR3 is CSAPSFDTQYF. CDR3 nucleotides: TGCAGTGCTCCCTCGTTTGATACGCAGTATTTT. V gene TRBV20-1 combines with J gene TRBJ2-3, with D unresolved. There are 11 residues in the CDR3. CDR1 is DFQATT, CDR2 SNEGSKA, per germline (reference sequence). V was clipped by 5 bases and J by 6 bases, with 9 bases between them.

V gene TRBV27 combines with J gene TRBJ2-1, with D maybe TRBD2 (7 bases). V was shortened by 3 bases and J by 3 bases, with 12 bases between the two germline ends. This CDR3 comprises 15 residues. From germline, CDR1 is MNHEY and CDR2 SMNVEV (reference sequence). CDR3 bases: TGTGCCAGCAGTTTCCGAGCGGGACACTACAATGAGCAGTTCTTC. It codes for CASSFRAGHYNEQFF.

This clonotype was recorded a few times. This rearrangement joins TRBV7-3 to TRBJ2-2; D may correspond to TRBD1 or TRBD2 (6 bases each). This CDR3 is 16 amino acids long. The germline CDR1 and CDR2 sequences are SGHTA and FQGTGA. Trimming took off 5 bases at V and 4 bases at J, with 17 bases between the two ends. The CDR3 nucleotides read TGTGCCAGCAGCCCCCTCGGGGGACACATCACCGGGGAGCTGTTTTTT. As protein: CASSPLGGHITGELFF.

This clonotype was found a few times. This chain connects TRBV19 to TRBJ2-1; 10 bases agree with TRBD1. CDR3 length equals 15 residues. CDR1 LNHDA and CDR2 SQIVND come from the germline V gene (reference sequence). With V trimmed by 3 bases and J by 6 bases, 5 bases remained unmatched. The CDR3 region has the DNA TGTGCCAGTAGTATCAGGACAGGGGGTCCCAATGAGCAGTTCTTC. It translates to CASSIRTGGPNEQFF.